The 2 T cell receptor beta chains below were found in one sample sequenced in a study of response to subunit inactivated influenza vaccine. One entry per CDR3 protein, called by TCRdb with MiXCR from the RT-PCR reads. The profile shows 500,000 to 750,000 distinct CDR3 sequences, approximately 14% of them singletons. Here the sequenced sample was PBMCs from blood, taken about 13 days after vaccination. The origin of the receptors is a man aged 45 to 65 who received an inactivated influenza vaccine.

The chain links TRBV24-1 to TRBJ2-2; 7 bases agree with TRBD1. J was trimmed by 1 base and V by 5 bases; bases with no gene match: 9. CDR3 length: 17 amino acids. CDR1 and CDR2 from the germline V gene are KGHDR and SFDVKD. CDR3 sequence (DNA): TGTGCCACCAGTGCGATGACAGGGAGTGGGAACACCGGGGAGCTGTTTTTT. Its protein product is CATSAMTGSGNTGELFF.

This clonotype has just a few counts. CDR3 region: CASSRTGTGSQETQYF. CDR3 DNA: TGCGCCAGCAGCAGAACCGGGACAGGAAGCCAAGAGACCCAGTACTTC. V usage is TRBV5-1 and J usage is TRBJ2-5, with 8 nucleotides matching TRBD1. The V segment lost 4 bases and the J segment 1 base; nucleotides outside the gene matches: 9. The CDR3 length is 16 residues. Germline V CDR1 and CDR2: SGHRS, YFSETQ.